This T cell receptor (beta chain) was captured by sequencing in a study of T cell repertoires in cytomegalovirus infection. TCRdb re-called the reads through MiXCR, storing one row per CDR3 protein. Of about 140,000 distinct CDR3 sequences in the sample, 6.5% were seen once. Findings and limits, study-wide: Individuals carrying CMV plus the relevant HLA were identified by cumulative frequency of public TCR beta families.

The ends were cut back, 3 bases at V and 4 bases at J, with 18 bases in the middle. CDR3 length: 16 residues. Germline CDR1 reads SEHNR; CDR2 reads FQNEAQ (reference sequence). This clonotype has ten or more counts. Its antigen is undetermined. The TCR originated in a human donor in good health (CMV status not recorded). Some clones in this sample may be carry-over from other donors' samples. V is TRBV7-9 and J is TRBJ1-1; tentatively, D is TRBD1 (6 bases). Source material: PBMCs. The CDR3 DNA reads TGTGCCAGCAGCTTCCGGCAGACAGGTCTCGGCACTGAAGCTTTCTTT. Translation: CASSFRQTGLGTEAFF.